This T cell receptor (beta chain) was sequenced for a study of T-cell memory formation after mild COVID-19. Each CDR3 protein gets one entry after TCRdb re-called the 5' RACE reads with MiXCR. Of hundreds of thousands of distinct CDR3 sequences in the sample, approximately 19% are singletons; the top ten hold around 20%. Comment on this clonotype: Its target is unknown.

Study results and limitations: Cross-reactive memory seemingly joined, as some responding clones were found in pre-infection memory. Day 37-peaking second-wave clones had unconfirmed SARS-CoV-2 specificity. Later expanders leaned CD4+, whereas clones that contracted between day 15 and 85 were balanced CD4/CD8.

The sequencing input was PBMCs or a T cell subset sorted from them (not recorded which). This TCR derives from a man younger than 30 who had mild COVID-19 (a few samples of this study predate the infection). Cell type and time point are not known.

The CDR3 is CASSQVFFFSGNTIYF. Written as DNA, the CDR3 is TGTGCCAGCAGCCAAGTTTTTTTCTTCTCTGGAAACACCATATATTTT. The chain uses TRBV3-1 and TRBJ1-3; no firm D call. Germline V CDR1 and CDR2: LGHDT, YNNKEL (reference sequence). V lost 1 base, J lost 0 bases, and 10 bases lay in between. CDR3 length equals 16 residues.